This TCR beta chain was profiled in a study of T cell responses to AZD1222 COVID-19 vaccine. Study conclusions and caveats: Increased Spike-specific TCR breadth and depth were observed after two AZD1222 doses. Only five to seven AZD1222 recipients tested seropositive at baseline. Possibly, clonal diversity was underestimated; donors were largely white British and included more females.

Assay: immunoSEQ multiplex PCR; the TCRdb copy retains only in-frame clones and omits some. The table lists 140,000 or so clones, about 90% of them singletons, with roughly 7.1% in the top ten. Per germline, CDR1 MDHEN and CDR2 SYDVKM. The V and J ends lost 7 bases and 2 bases, in that order; junction bases with no gene match: 7. The CDR3 is 14 amino acids. Turning to this clone: The antigen remains undetermined.

The source is an adult who received the MenACWY meningococcal vaccine as a control. The chain links TRBV28 to TRBJ1-2; 7 bases match TRBD1. Sequences were derived from peripheral blood, sampled 28 days after the second dose of the MenACWY control vaccine. CDR3 nucleotides: TGTGCCAGCAAGGGGGCAGAAGTAAACTATGGCTACACCTTC. Protein sequence: CASKGAEVNYGYTF.